This TCR beta chain stems from a study of T cells after yellow fever vaccination. Regarding the study as a whole: Peaking on day 5 versus 15, the secondary response was faster but weaker. In post-booster samples, most primary-vaccination clones reappeared (approximately 95% CD4, 70% to 90% CD8).

Synthesis of TCR cDNA relied on 5'RACE template switching, which attached a universal primer site and UMIs. Using its own MiXCR run on the 5' RACE reads, TCRdb lists one record per CDR3 protein. Of 500,000 to 650,000 distinct CDR3 sequences listed, about 13% are singletons. On this clonotype: Antigen: not known.

Germline V CDR1 and CDR2: DFQATT, SNEGSKA (reference sequence). V lost 2 bases to trimming and J lost 6 bases; unmatched junction nucleotides: 11. The CDR3 contains 16 residues. The chain joins TRBV20-1 to TRBJ2-7; 12 bases are shared with TRBD2. The sequencing here drew on PBMCs, taken on the day of the yellow fever booster vaccination. The sequence was obtained from a young man who received the YFV17D yellow fever vaccine. As DNA, the CDR3 is TGCAGTGCTAGAATCCTCAGGACTAGCGGGATACGCGAGCAGTACTTC. Residues: CSARILRTSGIREQYF.